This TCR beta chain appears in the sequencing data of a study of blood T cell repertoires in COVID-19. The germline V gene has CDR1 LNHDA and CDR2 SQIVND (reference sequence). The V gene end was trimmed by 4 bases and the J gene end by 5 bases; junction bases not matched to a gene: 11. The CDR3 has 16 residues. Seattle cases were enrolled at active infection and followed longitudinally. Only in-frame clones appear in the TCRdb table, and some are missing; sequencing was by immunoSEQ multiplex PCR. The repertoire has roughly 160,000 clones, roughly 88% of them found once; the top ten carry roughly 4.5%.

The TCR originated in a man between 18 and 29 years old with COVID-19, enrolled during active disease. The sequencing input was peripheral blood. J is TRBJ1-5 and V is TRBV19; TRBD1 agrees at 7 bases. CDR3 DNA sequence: TGTGCCAGTAGTAGAGAGCCGGCAGGGGGTGATCAGCCCCAGCATTTT. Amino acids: CASSREPAGGDQPQHF.